A single sample gave rise to the 28 T cell receptor beta chains below, sequenced in a study of response to subunit inactivated influenza vaccine. In TCRdb, the RT-PCR reads were re-called with MiXCR into one record per CDR3 protein. Seen here are about 540,000 distinct CDR3 sequences, around 21% observed once, and the top ten hold about 2.8%. Separately, the same data were catalogued under a study of T cells expressing NK-cell markers. Turning to that study: Researchers built TCR beta cDNA using 5'RACE template switching with UMIs.

This specimen consisted of CD4+ T cells sorted from PBMCs, obtained approximately 13 days after vaccination. These receptors all stem from a man aged 45-60 years who received an inactivated influenza vaccine.

This chain connects TRBV6-2 or TRBV6-3 to TRBJ1-2, with 9 positions matching TRBD1. There are 14 residues in the CDR3. Germline lookup yields CDR1 MNHEY and CDR2 SVGEGT. Trimming at V came to 8 bases and at J to 7 bases, leaving 11 bases not matched to a gene. The CDR3 DNA reads TGTGCCAGCGCCTTGGGACAGGGATCCAGTGGCTACACCTTC. Amino acids: CASALGQGSSGYTF.

This clonotype turned up a few times. The chain couples TRBV4-2 to TRBJ2-1, with TRBD2 matching over 10 bases. CDR1 is LGHNA and CDR2 is YNFKEQ in the germline V gene. This CDR3 is built from 16 residues. With V trimmed by 0 bases and J by 14 bases, 13 bases remained unmatched. CDR3 sequence (DNA): TGTGCCAGCAGCCAAGACATAGCGGGAGGACCTTTGGGAGAGTTCTTC. Its translation is CASSQDIAGGPLGEFF.

This clonotype was observed a few times. V is TRBV12-3 or TRBV12-4 and J is TRBJ1-3; 10 bases are shared with TRBD1. Trimming removed 5 bases from V and 0 bases from J; junction bases left unmatched: 10. This CDR3 spans 18 amino acids. CDR3 residues: CASSTDRGLHNSGNTIYF. CDR3 nucleotides: TGTGCCAGCAGTACCGACAGGGGGCTACACAACTCTGGAAACACCATATATTTT.

This clonotype turned up a few times. The chain uses TRBV20-1 and TRBJ2-1, with a possible D match to TRBD2 (6 bases). The CDR3 consists of 13 residues. Germline CDR1 is DFQATT and CDR2 is SNEGSKA (reference sequence). V was clipped by 3 bases and J by 8 bases, with 14 bases between them. CDR3 sequence: CSARDPGRYEQFF. Here the CDR3 DNA reads TGCAGTGCTAGGGACCCTGGGAGGTATGAGCAGTTCTTC.

J is TRBJ2-3 and V is TRBV20-1, with TRBD2 matching over 15 bases. This CDR3 is built from 14 residues. The J segment lost 6 bases and the V segment lost 5 bases, leaving 3 bases of the junction unmatched. Germline assignment: CDR1 DFQATT and CDR2 SNEGSKA (reference sequence). DNA for the CDR3: TGCAGTGCTCGGACTAGCGGGGGGGCCGATACGCAGTATTTT. Translation gives CSARTSGGADTQYF.

V and J are TRBV30 and TRBJ2-7; TRBD2 aligns across 8 bases. The germline CDR1 and CDR2 sequences are GTSNPN and SVGIG (reference sequence). The V and J ends lost 3 bases and 2 bases, in that order; junction bases with no gene match: 9. This CDR3 spans 15 amino acids. CDR3: CAWSRGGSRAYEQYF. CDR3 sequence (DNA): TGTGCCTGGAGCCGGGGGGGTAGTCGGGCCTACGAGCAGTACTTC.

DNA for the CDR3: TGTGCCAGCAGCGAGAGGGCTCCCTACGAGCAGTACTTC. Protein product: CASSERAPYEQYF. This chain links TRBV12-3 or TRBV12-4 with TRBJ2-7; a weak D match, TRBD2 (5 bases). CDR3 length equals 13 residues. The V end lost 6 bases, the J end lost 2 bases, and 11 bases lay between the germline ends.

This clonotype was recorded many times. This rearrangement joins TRBV10-3 to TRBJ2-3; weak D call: TRBD1 (6 bases). CDR1 is ENHRY and CDR2 is SYGVKD in the germline V gene. The CDR3 spans 15 residues. V was pared by 8 bases and J by 4 bases, with 19 bases between. The CDR3 nucleotides read TGTGCCATCCAAGGGATAGGGGGAAGTTCAGATACGCAGTATTTT. The encoded protein is CAIQGIGGSSDTQYF.

The chain has TRBV29-1 and TRBJ1-2, with 7 bases matching TRBD1. The length of the CDR3 is 12 residues. CDR1 is SQVTM and CDR2 is ANQGSEA in the germline V gene. The V segment lost 2 bases and the J segment 4 bases; nucleotides outside the gene matches: 1. CDR3 sequence (DNA): TGCAGCGTTGAACAGGGGGGCTATGGCTACACCTTC. Its protein product is CSVEQGGYGYTF. Combining the CDR3 with reference TRBV29-1 and TRBJ1-2 gives the whole variable domain SAVISQKPSRDICQRGTSLTIQCQVDSQVTMMFWYRQQPGQSLTLIATANQGSEATYESGFVIDKFPISRPNLTFSTLTVSNMSPEDSSIYLCSVEQGGYGYTFGSGTRLTVV.

There are a few counts of this clonotype. The chain carries TRBV3-1 and TRBJ1-5, with a possible D match to TRBD1 (5 bases). Germline-derived CDR1 and CDR2 are LGHDT and YNNKEL (reference sequence). The CDR3 length is 13 residues. The V end lost 1 base, the J end lost 7 bases, and 8 bases lay between the germline ends. The CDR3 sequence is CASSQVEGQPQHF. The CDR3 nucleotides are TGTGCCAGCAGCCAAGTGGAGGGGCAGCCCCAGCATTTT. Full variable domain (missing parts from reference TRBV3-1 and TRBJ1-5): DTAVSQTPKYLVTQMGNDKSIKCEQNLGHDTMYWYKQDSKKFLKIMFSYNNKELIINETVPNRFSPKSPDKAHLNLHINSLELGDSAVYFCASSQVEGQPQHFGDGTRLSIL.

This clonotype was counted only a few times. The chain carries TRBV2 and TRBJ2-5, with TRBD1 as a possible D gene (5 bases). The CDR3 contains 13 residues. Trimming removed 6 bases at V and 2 bases at J, with 10 bases between. In germline, CDR1 is SNHLY, CDR2 FYNNEI. The DNA of the CDR3 is TGTGCCAGCAGAAGACAGCCTCAAGAGACCCAGTACTTC. Residues: CASRRQPQETQYF.

The chain combines TRBV5-6 with TRBJ2-5; 7 nucleotides line up with TRBD2. This CDR3 contains 14 residues. V trimming: 5 bases; J trimming: 2 bases; junction bases outside the gene matches: 6. CDR1 and CDR2 from the germline V gene are SGHDT and YYEEEE. CDR3 bases: TGTGCCAGCAGTTCAGGCGGGAGACAAGAGACCCAGTACTTC. Its protein is CASSSGGRQETQYF.

The sample holds many counts of this clonotype. This chain joins TRBV12-3 or TRBV12-4 and TRBJ2-7; D ambiguous. The germline V and J ends were trimmed by 6 bases and 3 bases, with 9 bases remaining between them. This CDR3 is 12 amino acids long. The CDR3 spells CASRKQVYEQYF. As DNA, the CDR3 is TGTGCCAGCAGGAAACAAGTCTACGAGCAGTACTTC.

This clonotype was counted a few times. The chain has TRBV5-1 and TRBJ2-5; no reliable D call. Germline V gives CDR1 SGHRS, CDR2 YFSETQ. CDR3 length: 14 residues. Trimming left V 0 bases short and J 4 bases short, with 10 bases between. CDR3 sequence reads: CASSLVPPGETQYF. In DNA, the CDR3 is TGCGCCAGCAGCTTGGTCCCCCCCGGAGAGACCCAGTACTTC.

This clonotype was counted between two and nine times. CDR3 sequence reads: CSAIHRAFNEKLFF. In nucleotides, the CDR3 is TGCAGTGCTATCCACAGAGCTTTTAATGAAAAACTGTTTTTT. This rearrangement joins TRBV20-1 to TRBJ1-4, with D unclear. Germline CDR1 reads DFQATT; CDR2 reads SNEGSKA (reference sequence). Trimming shortened V by 4 bases and J by 4 bases, and 13 bases separated the two germline ends. This CDR3 contains 14 residues.

A few counts support this clonotype. The chain links TRBV28 to TRBJ2-1; 7 bases match TRBD2. Germline CDR1 reads MDHEN; CDR2 reads SYDVKM. The CDR3 has 15 amino acids. Trimming cost V 2 bases and J 4 bases; bases outside gene matches: 5. The CDR3 sequence is CASSLGLGEYNEQFF. DNA for the CDR3: TGTGCCAGCAGTTTAGGACTAGGAGAATACAATGAGCAGTTCTTC.

V gene TRBV5-6 combines with J gene TRBJ2-3, with D perhaps TRBD2 (7 bases). Germline CDR1 and CDR2: SGHDT and YYEEEE. CDR3 length equals 17 residues. V was clipped by 4 bases and J by 10 bases, with 28 bases between them. The CDR3 DNA reads TGTGCCAGCAGCACGAGAGGGGGGGCCTTTCATATGGGTTCGCAGTATTTT. It codes for CASSTRGGAFHMGSQYF.

The chain couples TRBV28 to TRBJ2-5, with 9 bases that match TRBD2. V lost 3 bases and J lost 4; bases outside the gene matches: 6. Germline V gene sequence: CDR1 MDHEN, CDR2 SYDVKM. The CDR3 is 15 residues long. CDR3 amino acids: CASSFVGLARETQYF. The CDR3 DNA follows: TGTGCCAGCAGTTTTGTGGGACTAGCTCGAGAGACCCAGTACTTC.

The rearrangement joins TRBV10-3 to TRBJ2-3; D is perhaps TRBD2 (6 bases). Germline V gene sequence: CDR1 ENHRY, CDR2 SYGVKD. CDR3 length equals 14 residues. Trimming cost V 5 bases and J 3 bases, with 12 bases left between them. The CDR3, as DNA: TGTGCCATCAGTCGACTAGGCTCGACAGATACGCAGTATTTT. This sequence encodes CAISRLGSTDTQYF.

There are a few counts of this clonotype. The J gene is TRBJ2-1, the V gene TRBV20-1, with 10 bases identical to TRBD1. The CDR3 sequence is 15 residues long. The V segment lost 6 bases and the J segment 0 bases; nucleotides outside the gene matches: 5. Germline V gene data show CDR1 as DFQATT and CDR2 as SNEGSKA (reference sequence). The CDR3 DNA is TGCAGTGCGGTGGACAGGGGGACCTCCTACAATGAGCAGTTCTTC. The encoded protein is CSAVDRGTSYNEQFF.

The chain links TRBV6-5 to TRBJ1-4; 7 bases agree with TRBD1. J was trimmed by 9 bases and V by 4 bases; bases with no gene match: 11. Per the germline V gene, CDR1 is MNHEY and CDR2 is SVGAGI. The CDR3 is 15 amino acids. CDR3 sequence: CASSSGQAVMKKLFF. CDR3 bases: TGTGCCAGCAGTTCAGGACAGGCCGTAATGAAAAAACTGTTTTTT.

This chain links TRBV20-1 with TRBJ2-1; 12 nucleotides align to TRBD2. CDR3 length: 14 residues. J lost 10 bases, V lost 2 bases, and 6 bases had no gene match. The germline CDR1 and CDR2 sequences are DFQATT and SNEGSKA (reference sequence). In DNA form, the CDR3 reads TGCAGTGCTAGACTAGCGGGAGGGCCTCGGGAGCAGTTCTTC. This translates into CSARLAGGPREQFF.

This chain links TRBV28 with TRBJ1-6, with D maybe TRBD1 (6 bases). Trimming cost V 7 bases and J 7 bases, with 8 bases left between them. CDR1 MDHEN and CDR2 SYDVKM come from the germline V gene. The CDR3 contains 12 residues. DNA of the CDR3: TGTGCCAGCATAGACAGGAATTCACCCCTCCACTTT. Protein sequence: CASIDRNSPLHF.

The chain joins TRBV20-1 to TRBJ2-1; D is perhaps TRBD2 (6 bases). From germline, CDR1 is DFQATT and CDR2 SNEGSKA (reference sequence). This CDR3 region has 16 residues. The V gene lost 6 bases and the J gene lost 3 bases, with 21 bases spanning the gap. CDR3 amino acids: CSADQRRDHFYNEQFF. For the CDR3, the DNA is TGCAGTGCAGACCAGCGGCGGGACCATTTCTACAATGAGCAGTTCTTC.

This clonotype was found many times. CDR3 in DNA: TGTGCCAGCAGCTTAAGGGGGGCAGATACGCAGTATTTT. It codes for CASSLRGADTQYF. The chain joins TRBV7-9 to TRBJ2-3; either TRBD1 or TRBD2 may fit D (6 bases each). The CDR3 consists of 13 residues. V was pared by 2 bases and J by 4 bases, with 7 bases between. Per the germline V gene, CDR1 is SEHNR and CDR2 is FQNEAQ (reference sequence).

J is TRBJ1-6 and V is TRBV11-2; no reliable D call. Looked up from germline, CDR1 is SGHAT and CDR2 is FQNNGV. V was clipped by 0 bases and J by 0 bases, with 12 bases between them. CDR3 length: 18 amino acids. CDR3 in DNA: TGTGCCAGCAGCTTAGATCTTTGGAAAAGCTCCTATAATTCACCCCTCCACTTT. Amino acids: CASSLDLWKSSYNSPLHF.

V is TRBV28 and J is TRBJ1-3; no firm D call. Germline values: CDR1 MDHEN, CDR2 SYDVKM. CDR3 length: 16 amino acids. V lost 6 bases and J 0 bases, leaving 15 bases between the germline ends. Here the CDR3 reads CASSNRGVSSGNTIYF. CDR3 DNA sequence: TGTGCCAGCAGCAATCGGGGTGTTAGCTCTGGAAACACCATATATTTT.

The J gene is TRBJ1-2, the V gene TRBV15; perhaps TRBD1 as D (5 bases). This CDR3 region has 17 residues. V was pared by 0 bases and J by 7 bases, with 21 bases between. Germline values: CDR1 LNHNV, CDR2 YYDKDF (reference sequence). Here the CDR3 reads CATSRDSRDLGKGGYTF. In DNA, the CDR3 is TGTGCCACCAGCAGAGATAGCCGGGACTTGGGCAAGGGTGGCTACACCTTC.